A single sample is the source of the 21 T cell receptor beta chains below, sequenced in a study of T cell repertoires in cytomegalovirus infection. MiXCR, run by TCRdb on the reads, gives a single entry per CDR3 protein. The repertoire holds about 700,000 distinct CDR3 sequences, around 32% seen once, with about 20% in the top ten. These TCRs' antigens remain unknown. Sample: cultured PBMCs, taken from culture after CMV antigen stimulation. The source of these receptors is a human donor in good health (CMV status not recorded). Some clones in this sample may be carry-over from other donors' samples.

In this sample, this clonotype turned up a few times. CDR3 loop: CASSPISYEQYF. The CDR3 DNA is TGTGCCAGCAGTCCAATTTCCTACGAGCAGTACTTC. The V and J genes are TRBV7-1 and TRBJ2-7; no definite D call. TRBV7-1 is designated an ORF whose function remains uncertain. Trimming removed 6 bases from V and 1 base from J, with 7 bases in between. The CDR3 length is 12 residues.

This clonotype has at least ten counts. The J gene is TRBJ1-3, the V gene TRBV7-8; D not certain. Germline V gives CDR1 SGHVS, CDR2 FQNEAQ. Trimming stripped 1 base from V and 3 bases from J, with 13 bases between. The CDR3 has 16 residues. The CDR3 DNA reads as TGTGCCAGCAGCTTAGTCGTCCACTTAGGTGGAAACACCATATATTTT. Protein sequence: CASSLVVHLGGNTIYF.

This clonotype was counted ten times or more. J is TRBJ1-3 and V is TRBV7-2, with D perhaps matching TRBD1 (5 bases). Between the trimmed V and J ends, which lost 0 bases and 1 base, there was a span of 10 bases. The CDR3 covers 16 residues. Germline lookup yields CDR1 SGHTA and CDR2 FQGNSA. CDR3 DNA: TGTGCCAGCAGCTTAGCGCGGGCAGGGTCTGGAAACACCATATATTTT. It codes for CASSLARAGSGNTIYF.

This clonotype has more than one count but fewer than ten. Here the CDR3 reads CASRVGDYSNQPQHF. CDR3 DNA: TGTGCCAGTAGGGTGGGGGACTATAGCAATCAGCCCCAGCATTTT. The V gene is TRBV19, the J gene TRBJ1-5; D might be TRBD1 (5 bases). Trimming removed 6 bases at V and 0 bases at J, with 12 bases between. The V gene's germline CDR1 is LNHDA and CDR2 SQIVND (reference sequence). The CDR3 extends over 15 amino acids.

This clonotype has a count of ten or more. The chain uses TRBV20-1 and TRBJ1-1; D not resolved. The CDR3 runs 11 residues. CDR1 DFQATT and CDR2 SNEGSKA come from the germline V gene (reference sequence). V was pared by 7 bases and J by 1 base, with 7 bases between. The DNA of the CDR3 is TGCAGTGGCGTACAGAACACTGAAGCTTTCTTT. Translated, it gives CSGVQNTEAFF.

Ten or more counts support this clonotype. This chain's CDR3 is CASSSSQGAHVDTQYF. Written as DNA, the CDR3 is TGTGCCAGCAGCTCTTCGCAGGGGGCGCACGTCGATACGCAGTATTTT. J is TRBJ2-3 and V is TRBV7-6; TRBD1 aligns across 8 bases. The CDR3 has 16 amino acids. Germline values: CDR1 SGHVS, CDR2 FNYEAQ. V dropped 4 bases and J dropped 6; count of bases not matched to a gene: 12.

This chain connects TRBV11-2 to TRBJ2-6; maybe TRBD2 (5 bases). The CDR3 spans 19 residues. Germline-derived CDR1 and CDR2 are SGHAT and FQNNGV. V lost 2 bases, J lost 0 bases, and 17 bases lay in between. For the CDR3, the DNA is TGTGCCAGCAGCTTAAAACGGTCAGGAGCGGTCTCTGGGGCCAACGTCCTGACTTTC. Amino acid sequence: CASSLKRSGAVSGANVLTF. Full variable domain (outside the CDR3, taken from reference TRBV11-2 and TRBJ2-6): EAGVAQSPRYKIIEKRQSVAFWCNPISGHATLYWYQQILGQGPKLLIQFQNNGVVDDSQLPKDRFSAERLKGVDSTLKIQPAKLEDSAVYLCASSLKRSGAVSGANVLTFGAGSRLTVL.

This clonotype appeared a few times. The rearrangement uses TRBV19 and TRBJ1-2; no clear D. Trimming pared 5 bases from V and 4 bases from J, leaving 11 bases between. The CDR3 has 13 amino acids. Germline CDR1 LNHDA, CDR2 SQIVND (reference sequence). The CDR3 region is CASSWAAVYGYTF. The CDR3 bases are TGTGCCAGTAGTTGGGCGGCAGTCTATGGCTACACCTTC.

This clonotype showed up just a few times. The chain recombines TRBV6-1 with TRBJ2-1; D assignment may be TRBD1 or TRBD2 (5 bases each). Germline CDR1 and CDR2: MNHNS and SASEGT. The V gene lost 0 bases and the J gene lost 12 bases, with 9 bases spanning the gap. The CDR3 contains 12 residues. The CDR3 here is CASSEAPRGQFF. The CDR3 DNA is TGTGCCAGCAGTGAAGCGCCGAGGGGGCAGTTCTTC.

This clonotype was observed a handful of times. The gene calls are TRBV20-1 and TRBJ2-7; D possibly corresponds to TRBD1 (6 bases). The germline CDR1 and CDR2 sequences are DFQATT and SNEGSKA (reference sequence). CDR3 size: 15 residues. The V gene lost 6 bases and the J gene lost 4 bases, with 22 bases spanning the gap. This CDR3 is CSAPRAQGGLYEQYF. In nucleotides, the CDR3 is TGCAGTGCGCCGAGGGCACAGGGTGGCTTGTACGAGCAGTACTTC.

The V and J genes are TRBV5-1 and TRBJ1-1; D remains unclear. The CDR3 is 14 residues long. Germline V gives CDR1 SGHRS, CDR2 YFSETQ. Trimming stripped 4 bases from V and 3 bases from J, with 13 bases between. CDR3 sequence: CASSPRERDTEAFF. The CDR3, as DNA: TGCGCCAGCAGCCCCCGGGAGCGGGACACTGAAGCTTTCTTT.

V usage is TRBV7-8 and J usage is TRBJ1-4, with D unresolved. The CDR3 has 14 residues. In germline, CDR1 is SGHVS, CDR2 FQNEAQ. V was cut by 2 bases and J by 7 bases, with 11 bases left in between. In DNA form, the CDR3 reads TGTGCCAGCAGCTTATCAAGGGTTATTGAAAAACTGTTTTTT. The encoded protein is CASSLSRVIEKLFF. The complete variable domain, with remaining parts taken from reference TRBV7-8 and TRBJ1-4, reads GAGVSQSPRYKVAKRGQDVALRCDPISGHVSLFWYQQALGQGPEFLTYFQNEAQLDKSGLPSDRFFAERPEGSVSTLKIQRTQQEDSAVYLCASSLSRVIEKLFFGSGTQLSVL.

The chain employs TRBV12-3 or TRBV12-4 and TRBJ1-5, with D perhaps matching TRBD1 (6 bases). V dropped 4 bases and J dropped 6 bases, with 10 bases sitting between them. This CDR3 contains 13 residues. Here the CDR3 reads CASSSGESQPQHF. The CDR3 region has the DNA TGTGCCAGCAGTTCAGGGGAAAGTCAGCCCCAGCATTTT.

J is TRBJ2-1 and V is TRBV5-4, with no clear D. The CDR3 spans 14 residues. From germline, CDR1 is SGHNT and CDR2 YYREEE (reference sequence). Trimming cost V 4 bases and J 6 bases, with 14 bases left between them. In DNA, the CDR3 is TGTGCCAGCAGCGTGGGAATCCAAGGCAATGAGCAGTTCTTC. Its protein product is CASSVGIQGNEQFF.

V gene TRBV19 combines with J gene TRBJ2-2; no definite D call. Per germline, CDR1 LNHDA and CDR2 SQIVND (reference sequence). The CDR3 covers 15 residues. The ends were cut back, 3 bases at V and 6 bases at J, with 14 bases in the middle. The CDR3 DNA sequence: TGTGCCAGTAGTATTAGGATTAGGTGGCCCGGGGAGCTGTTTTTT. Amino acid sequence: CASSIRIRWPGELFF.

This clonotype was seen a single time. The chain combines TRBV10-3 with TRBJ1-1, with 9 nucleotides matching TRBD1. The CDR3 is 13 amino acids. V was clipped by 8 bases and J by 5 bases; unmatched bases: 6. CDR1 and CDR2 (germline): ENHRY, SYGVKD. The DNA of the CDR3 is TGTGCCATCCGGACAGGGGAAAGGACTGAAGCTTTCTTT. This encodes CAIRTGERTEAFF.

The rearrangement uses TRBV28 and TRBJ2-1; D possibly corresponds to TRBD2 (5 bases). CDR3 length equals 13 residues. The germline V and J ends were trimmed by 6 bases and 4 bases, with 10 bases remaining between them. Germline assignment: CDR1 MDHEN and CDR2 SYDVKM. The CDR3 bases are TGTGCCAGCAGACTAGGCCTTTACAATGAGCAGTTCTTC. This sequence encodes CASRLGLYNEQFF.

This chain connects TRBV28 to TRBJ1-1, with 8 bases that match TRBD1. The V segment lost 4 bases and the J segment 3 bases; nucleotides outside the gene matches: 10. The CDR3 runs 16 residues. Germline CDR1 and CDR2: MDHEN and SYDVKM. The CDR3 here is CASSSFGQGGHTEAFF. The CDR3 region has the DNA TGTGCCAGCAGTTCCTTCGGACAGGGCGGACACACTGAAGCTTTCTTT.

In this sample, this clonotype turned up a few times. CDR3 nucleotide sequence: TGTGCCAGCAGCTACCTTGCGCAGCTCTACAATGAGCAGTTCTTC. Translation: CASSYLAQLYNEQFF. The chain recombines TRBV7-2 with TRBJ2-1; D gene uncertain. V was clipped by 4 bases and J by 3 bases, with 13 bases between them. The CDR3 has 15 amino acids. Germline V gene data show CDR1 as SGHTA and CDR2 as FQGNSA.

This clonotype was detected a few times. This rearrangement joins TRBV9 to TRBJ2-3; D gene unclear. Germline CDR1 reads SGDLS; CDR2 reads YYNGEE. This CDR3 has 15 amino acids. Trimming pared 4 bases from V and 9 bases from J, leaving 21 bases between. The CDR3 DNA reads as TGTGCCAGCAGCCCCCGTCCGGCGGCTAGTGGGACGCAGTATTTT. Translating gives CASSPRPAASGTQYF.

This clonotype was seen at least ten times. This rearrangement joins TRBV7-8 to TRBJ1-6; 7 bases fit TRBD1. V was clipped by 5 bases and J by 0 bases; unmatched bases: 13. Germline V gives CDR1 SGHVS, CDR2 FQNEAQ. This CDR3 spans 19 amino acids. In nucleotides, the CDR3 is TGTGCCAGCAGCCTTGCGGGACAGCCCCGAAGCTCCTATAATTCACCCCTCCACTTT. Its protein product is CASSLAGQPRSSYNSPLHF.